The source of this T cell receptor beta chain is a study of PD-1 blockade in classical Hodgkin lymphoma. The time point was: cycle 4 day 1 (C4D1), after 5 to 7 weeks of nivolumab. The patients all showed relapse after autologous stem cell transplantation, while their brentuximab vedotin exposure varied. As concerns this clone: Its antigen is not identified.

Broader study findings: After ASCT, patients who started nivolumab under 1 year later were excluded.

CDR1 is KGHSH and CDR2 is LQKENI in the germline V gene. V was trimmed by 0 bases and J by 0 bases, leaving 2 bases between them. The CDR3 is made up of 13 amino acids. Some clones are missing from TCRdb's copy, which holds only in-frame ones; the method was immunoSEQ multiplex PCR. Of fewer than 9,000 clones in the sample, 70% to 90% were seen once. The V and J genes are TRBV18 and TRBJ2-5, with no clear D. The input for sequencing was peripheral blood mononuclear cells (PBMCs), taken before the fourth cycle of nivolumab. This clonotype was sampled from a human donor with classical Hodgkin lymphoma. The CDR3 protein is CASSPPNQETQYF. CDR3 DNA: TGTGCCAGCTCACCACCGAACCAAGAGACCCAGTACTTC.